These 10 T cell receptor beta chains were sequenced from one sample in a study of cytomegalovirus exposure and HLA in healthy donors. In the PCR, 60 Vbeta and 13 Jbeta primers were used. The table came from immunoSEQ multiplex PCR; TCRdb's copy has only in-frame clones and leaves some out. Found here are more than 150,000 clones, about four fifths of them singletons; the top ten hold under 7%. The sequenced sample consisted of PBMCs. The source is a woman aged 25 to 39 in good health and CMV-seropositive.

V and J are TRBV19 and TRBJ2-7, with D possibly TRBD2 on 5 matching bases. The germline V gene encodes CDR1 LNHDA and CDR2 SQIVND (reference sequence). V dropped 7 bases and J dropped 4 bases, with 17 bases sitting between them. CDR3 length: 14 amino acids. The CDR3 loop reads CASKGAGLSYEQYF. In nucleotides, the CDR3 is TGTGCCAGTAAGGGTGCGGGCTTGTCGTACGAGCAGTACTTC.

This clone occurred once. The gene calls are TRBV19 and TRBJ1-2; D possibly corresponds to TRBD1 (5 bases). Trimming pared 4 bases from V and 0 bases from J, leaving 12 bases between. The CDR3 runs 15 residues. Germline CDR1 and CDR2: LNHDA and SQIVND (reference sequence). The CDR3 sequence is CASSTTGSPNYGYTF. DNA of the CDR3: TGTGCCAGTAGTACAACAGGTTCTCCTAACTATGGCTACACCTTC.

The V gene is TRBV29-1, the J gene TRBJ2-2; weak D call: TRBD1 (6 bases). Trimming stripped 6 bases from V and 7 bases from J, with 12 bases between. CDR3 length: 12 amino acids. Germline V CDR1 and CDR2: SQVTM, ANQGSEA. The CDR3 reads CSVRQAGGELFF. CDR3 DNA sequence: TGCAGCGTGAGACAGGCTGGCGGGGAGCTGTTTTTT.

The CDR3 sequence is CASSPPPGVEGEQYF. Written as DNA, the CDR3 is TGTGCCAGCAGTCCACCCCCCGGGGTCGAGGGCGAGCAGTACTTC. The V and J genes are TRBV2 and TRBJ2-7, with D perhaps matching TRBD2 (5 bases). The germline V gene has CDR1 SNHLY and CDR2 FYNNEI. The CDR3 consists of 15 residues. V lost 5 bases and J 6 bases, leaving 20 bases between the germline ends.

The chain carries TRBV11-3 and TRBJ2-7; 10 bases fit TRBD1. Looked up from germline, CDR1 is SGHNT and CDR2 is YENEEA. V was pared by 4 bases and J by 3 bases, with 21 bases of the junction left unmatched. This CDR3 has 20 amino acids. CDR3 residues: CASSSKGTGVSPCGFYEQYF. The CDR3 DNA reads TGTGCCAGCAGCTCGAAAGGGACAGGGGTTTCTCCCTGTGGGTTCTACGAGCAGTACTTC.

The V call is TRBV6-5, the J call TRBJ2-7, with TRBD1 identical over 8 bases. Trimming removed 2 bases from V and 4 bases from J; junction bases left unmatched: 4. This CDR3 spans 14 amino acids. CDR1 is MNHEY, CDR2 SVGAGI, per germline. The CDR3 here is CASSYDRGGYEQYF. DNA for the CDR3: TGTGCCAGCAGTTACGACAGGGGTGGGTACGAGCAGTACTTC.

The chain has TRBV7-6 and TRBJ1-1, with D possibly matching TRBD1 (5 bases). This CDR3 is 16 amino acids long. Looked up from germline, CDR1 is SGHVS and CDR2 is FNYEAQ. V was shortened by 4 bases and J by 1 base, with 16 bases between the two germline ends. The CDR3 DNA sequence: TGTGCCAGCAGCTCCCCCGCGGGACGGGGGAACACTGAAGCTTTCTTT. It codes for CASSSPAGRGNTEAFF.

This chain uses TRBV13 with TRBJ1-5; D unresolved. Trimming shortened V by 2 bases and J by 5 bases, and 4 bases separated the two germline ends. The germline V gene encodes CDR1 PRHDT and CDR2 FYEKMQ (reference sequence). The length of the CDR3 is 12 residues. The CDR3 is CASSLRDQPQHF. The CDR3 nucleotides are TGTGCCAGCAGCTTACGGGATCAGCCCCAGCATTTT.

The chain carries TRBV7-8 and TRBJ2-7; tentatively, D is TRBD2 (5 bases). From germline, CDR1 is SGHVS and CDR2 FQNEAQ. Trimming pared 4 bases from V and 2 bases from J, leaving 12 bases between. The CDR3 runs 14 residues. CDR3 in DNA: TGTGCCAGCAGCTCCCGGGATTTCGCCTACGAGCAGTACTTC. Translated, it gives CASSSRDFAYEQYF.

The chain combines TRBV7-9 with TRBJ2-5; 10 positions match TRBD1. Germline V CDR1 and CDR2: SEHNR, FQNEAQ (reference sequence). CDR3 length: 18 residues. Unmatched junction bases numbered 14, after V lost 2 bases and J lost 5 bases. DNA of the CDR3: TGTGCCAGCAGCTTATCTTCGGGCGGGGACAGGGGATACGAGACCCAGTACTTC. It translates to CASSLSSGGDRGYETQYF.